The sequence of this T cell receptor beta chain was determined in a study of shared clonotypes between healthy human individuals. Germline V gives CDR1 MNHEY, CDR2 SMNVEV (reference sequence). The germline V and J ends were trimmed by 8 bases and 4 bases, with 20 bases remaining between them. The CDR3 spans 15 residues. The unsorted samples had some 90 million PBMCs used for genomic DNA. Study conclusions and caveats: The study sampled only blood, and tissue repertoires likely differ.

Remarks on this clone: Its antigen is not known.

Per the authors' pipeline: Filtering differed for immunoSEQ, which gave only junction sequences without quality scores. The repertoire was sequenced with immunoSEQ multiplex PCR; TCRdb's copy has only in-frame clones and lacks some. V, J and clone size are taken as reported in that table, and D and trimming were inferred from the DNA itself. The profile shows around 500,000 clones, 81% of them singletons. Sequenced input: PBMCs. The J gene is TRBJ1-1, the V gene TRBV27; D gene unclear. The receptor's source is a woman aged 40 to 50 in good health. Some clones in this sample may be carry-over from other donors' samples. The chain's CDR3 is CASGRSGGWVTEAFF. The CDR3 region has the DNA TGTGCCAGCGGCCGGTCGGGAGGATGGGTCACTGAAGCTTTCTTT.